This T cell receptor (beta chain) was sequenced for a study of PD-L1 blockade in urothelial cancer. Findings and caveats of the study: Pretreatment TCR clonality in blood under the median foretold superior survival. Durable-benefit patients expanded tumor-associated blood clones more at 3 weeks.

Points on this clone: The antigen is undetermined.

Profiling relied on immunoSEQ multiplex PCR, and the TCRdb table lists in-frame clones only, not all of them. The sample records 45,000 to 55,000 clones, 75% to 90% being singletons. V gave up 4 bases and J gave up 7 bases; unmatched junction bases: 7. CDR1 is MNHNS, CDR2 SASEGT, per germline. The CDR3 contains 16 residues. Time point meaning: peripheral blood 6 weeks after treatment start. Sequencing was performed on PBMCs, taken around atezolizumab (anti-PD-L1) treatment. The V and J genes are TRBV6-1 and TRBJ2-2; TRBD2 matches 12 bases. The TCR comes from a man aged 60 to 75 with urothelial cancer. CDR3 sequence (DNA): TGTGCCAGCAGTGTTGCTAGCGGGGGGGTTAGCGGGGAGCTGTTTTTT. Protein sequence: CASSVASGGVSGELFF.